This T cell receptor (beta chain) was sequenced in a study of blood T cell repertoires in COVID-19. In the authors' workflow: Amplification from reference gene primers served as the basis for estimated nucleated cell counts. The method was immunoSEQ multiplex PCR; TCRdb's version includes in-frame clones alone and lacks a portion of them. The DNA was the basis for D and trimming; V, J and clone size are from that table. The sample holds under 200,000 clones, more than 75% seen once. The germline CDR1 and CDR2 sequences are SGHRS and YFSETQ. This CDR3 region has 15 residues. J was trimmed by 8 bases and V by 4 bases; bases with no gene match: 11.

This rearrangement joins TRBV5-1 to TRBJ2-1, with TRBD2 identical over 8 bases. This clonotype was obtained from a man between 18 and 29 years old with acute or convalescent COVID-19. The specimen was peripheral blood. CDR3 amino acids: CASSRGGGQLHEQFF. DNA of the CDR3: TGCGCCAGCAGCCGGGGGGGCGGCCAGCTTCATGAGCAGTTCTTC.